A selection of T cell receptor beta chains follows, all from one sample in a study of PD-1 blockade in classical Hodgkin lymphoma. Data came from immunoSEQ multiplex PCR; TCRdb stores just in-frame clones and leaves some out. This table has 20,000 to 30,000 clones, about 86% appearing once. The sample consisted of peripheral blood mononuclear cells (PBMCs), taken before the fourth cycle of nivolumab. The receptors were gathered from a human donor with classical Hodgkin lymphoma. CDR3s include the opening cysteine and the closing phenylalanine or tryptophan.

V gene	J gene	CDR3 protein
TRBV7-8	TRBJ1-4	CASSLATGQEKLFF
TRBV7-6	TRBJ2-7	CASSLSPFYEQYF
TRBV15	TRBJ2-1	CATRGGAVYEQFF
TRBV30	TRBJ1-2	CAWRRYGYTF
TRBV5-1	TRBJ1-2	CASSSGTGSNYGYTF
TRBV2	TRBJ2-1	CASSGTGPPYNEQFF
TRBV27	TRBJ2-1	CASTSADGYNEQFF
TRBV7-3	TRBJ1-5	CASSPGVNQPQHF
TRBV9	TRBJ2-3	CAGSVAGGGTDTQYF
TRBV2	TRBJ2-3	CASSSHTDTQYF
TRBV5-4	TRBJ2-1	CASSLAPDGSEQFF
TRBV7-2	TRBJ1-2	CASSLARRSTYGYTF
TRBV30	TRBJ1-1	CAWNHRVEAFF
TRBV30	TRBJ2-1	CAWTYNNEQFF
TRBV10-2	TRBJ1-5	CASSEINQPQHF
TRBV4-3	TRBJ1-2	CASSQGPFRFRDTTNYGYTF